What follows are 14 T cell receptor beta chains derived from one specimen sequenced in a study of regulatory T cells in long-lasting Graves disease. Investigators prepared the TCR beta libraries by applying iRepertoire HTBI primers and Arm-PCR of CDR3 regions. MiXCR was run by TCRdb on the multiplex PCR reads, yielding one entry per CDR3 protein. The data show under 450,000 distinct CDR3 sequences, about 17% seen once. Time point indicated: newly diagnosed GD, antithyroid drugs for less than 3 months. The TCR library used RNA extracted from PBMCs. The same data also went into a second study, on T cells in Graves' hyperthyroidism and ophthalmopathy.

The material was peripheral blood mononuclear cells (PBMCs), obtained at new diagnosis, from a patient treated with antithyroid drugs. These receptors were taken from a woman in her late teens or twenties with Graves disease.

This clonotype was counted only a few times. The V and J genes are TRBV10-3 and TRBJ2-3; 8 bases are shared with TRBD2. Trimming took 2 bases from V and 6 from J; bases not matched to a gene: 7. This CDR3 is built from 15 residues. Per germline, CDR1 ENHRY and CDR2 SYGVKD. The CDR3 here is CAISEIIAGHDTQYF. CDR3 nucleotides: TGTGCCATCAGTGAGATAATAGCGGGACATGATACGCAGTATTTT.

The table lists this clonotype with many counts. V usage is TRBV9 and J usage is TRBJ2-1, with unresolved D. Trimming pared 0 bases from V and 0 bases from J, leaving 10 bases between. This CDR3 spans 16 amino acids. Looked up from germline, CDR1 is SGDLS and CDR2 is YYNGEE. CDR3 DNA: TGTGCCAGCAGCGTAGCTTACTCTAGCTCCTACAATGAGCAGTTCTTC. The encoded protein is CASSVAYSSSYNEQFF.

The chain has TRBV28 and TRBJ1-5; 11 nucleotides align to TRBD1. Germline trimming cut 1 base from V and 5 bases from J; bases unmatched to any gene: 1. There are 15 residues in the CDR3. CDR1 and CDR2 from the germline V gene are MDHEN and SYDVKM. The CDR3 DNA follows: TGTGCCAGCAGTTTATTGGACAGGGGGCATCAGCCCCAGCATTTT. Its translation is CASSLLDRGHQPQHF.

This clonotype showed up just a few times. V gene TRBV10-3 combines with J gene TRBJ1-2; D not resolved. The CDR3 length is 12 residues. V was cut by 7 bases and J by 3 bases, with 9 bases left in between. Germline V gene lookup returns CDR1 ENHRY and CDR2 SYGVKD. The chain's CDR3 is CAIIWGDYGYTF. CDR3 sequence (DNA): TGTGCCATCATTTGGGGAGACTATGGCTACACCTTC.

This clonotype was detected only a few times. The V gene is TRBV5-1, the J gene TRBJ2-3; no firm D call. The V and J ends lost 4 bases and 0 bases respectively, with 15 bases between them. This CDR3 region has 16 residues. Germline CDR1 SGHRS, CDR2 YFSETQ. The CDR3 coding sequence is TGCGCCAGCAGCCATGACGCCGCCCTAAGCACAGATACGCAGTATTTT. Its translation: CASSHDAALSTDTQYF.

This clonotype was recorded many times. The chain carries TRBV5-1 and TRBJ2-5; tentative D call: TRBD2 (6 bases). Between the trimmed V and J ends, which lost 3 bases and 1 base, there was a span of 13 bases. This CDR3 region has 15 residues. The germline V gene encodes CDR1 SGHRS and CDR2 YFSETQ. CDR3 nucleotide sequence: TGCGCCAGCAGCTCAAGACTAGACATCCAAGAGACCCAGTACTTC. Its translation is CASSSRLDIQETQYF.

This clonotype was observed many times. V gene TRBV28 combines with J gene TRBJ2-7, with unresolved D. Germline V gene sequence: CDR1 MDHEN, CDR2 SYDVKM. CDR3 length equals 12 residues. V was clipped by 10 bases and J by 1 base, with 11 bases between them. The CDR3 DNA is TGTGCCACCTCCTCCGGATCCTACGAGCAGTACTTC. Amino acids: CATSSGSYEQYF. Using reference TRBV28 and TRBJ2-7 for the parts outside the CDR3, the full variable domain is DVKVTQSSRYLVKRTGEKVFLECVQDMDHENMFWYRQDPGLGLRLIYFSYDVKMKEKGDIPEGYSVSREKKERFSLILESASTNQTSMYLCATSSGSYEQYFGPGTRLTVT.

Notes on this clonotype: A junction boundary mismatches the germline segment, possibly from a read error. J is TRBJ2-7 and V is TRBV10-3; 9 nucleotides line up with TRBD2. This CDR3 has 14 amino acids. Per germline, CDR1 ENHRY and CDR2 SYGVKD. The CDR3 DNA sequence: TGTGCCATCAATGAGTTAGCGGGAGCGCCCGAGCAGTACTTC. Amino acid sequence: CAINELAGAPEQYF.

This chain links TRBV9 with TRBJ2-7; TRBD1 might be the D (6 bases). CDR1 SGDLS and CDR2 YYNGEE come from the germline V gene. This CDR3 is built from 14 residues. Trimming took off 0 bases at V and 3 bases at J, with 10 bases between the two ends. The CDR3 coding sequence is TGTGCCAGCAGCGTAGGACAGGAATTCTACGAGCAGTACTTC. Amino acid sequence: CASSVGQEFYEQYF.

The J gene is TRBJ1-6, the V gene TRBV7-9; tentative D call: TRBD1 (6 bases). Germline lookup yields CDR1 SEHNR and CDR2 FQNEAQ (reference sequence). The V gene lost 4 bases and the J gene lost 3 bases, with 10 bases spanning the gap. The length of the CDR3 is 15 residues. CDR3 protein: CASSSTGNYNSPLHF. The CDR3 coding sequence is TGTGCCAGCAGCTCCACAGGGAACTATAATTCACCCCTCCACTTT.

This clonotype was seen at least ten times. The chain joins TRBV7-3 to TRBJ2-3; the D is unclear. Per the germline V gene, CDR1 is SGHTA and CDR2 is FQGTGA. V dropped 5 bases and J dropped 9 bases, with 15 bases sitting between them. This CDR3 has 13 residues. The CDR3, as DNA: TGTGCCAGCAGCCGTAGTGTCACGGAAACGCAGTATTTT. Translated: CASSRSVTETQYF.

The sample holds many counts of this clonotype. The chain carries TRBV5-1 and TRBJ1-1; 7 nucleotides match TRBD1. Per germline, CDR1 SGHRS and CDR2 YFSETQ. The ends lost 6 bases at V and 1 base at J; junction bases unmatched: 9. The CDR3 is 15 amino acids. CDR3 in amino acids: CASTPGTVKNTEAFF. The CDR3 DNA is TGCGCCAGCACCCCGGGGACAGTCAAGAACACTGAAGCTTTCTTT.

Ten or more counts support this clonotype. The V call is TRBV3-1, the J call TRBJ2-6; D may be TRBD1 (6 bases). V was pared by 0 bases and J by 2 bases, with 11 bases between. Germline CDR1 is LGHDT and CDR2 is YNNKEL (reference sequence). The CDR3 length is 17 residues. CDR3 protein: CASSQEQGLAGANVLTF. CDR3 DNA sequence: TGTGCCAGCAGCCAAGAACAGGGTCTAGCTGGGGCCAACGTCCTGACTTTC.

The V gene is TRBV4-1, the J gene TRBJ1-5, with 7 nucleotides matching TRBD1. The length of the CDR3 is 16 residues. Trimming cost V 3 bases and J 3 bases; bases outside gene matches: 8. Germline-derived CDR1 and CDR2 are MGHRA and YSYEKL. In DNA form, the CDR3 reads TGCGCCAGCAGCCAGGAAACAGGGGTTGTCAATCAGCCCCAGCATTTT. Protein sequence: CASSQETGVVNQPQHF.